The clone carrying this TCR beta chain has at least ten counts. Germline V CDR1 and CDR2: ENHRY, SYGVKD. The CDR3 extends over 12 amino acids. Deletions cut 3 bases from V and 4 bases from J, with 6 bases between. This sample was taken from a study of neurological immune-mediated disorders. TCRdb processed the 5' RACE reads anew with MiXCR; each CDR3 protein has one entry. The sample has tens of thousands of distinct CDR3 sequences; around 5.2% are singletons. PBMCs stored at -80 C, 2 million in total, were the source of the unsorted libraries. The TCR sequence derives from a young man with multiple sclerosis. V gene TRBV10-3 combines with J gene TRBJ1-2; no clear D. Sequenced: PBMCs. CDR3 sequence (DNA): TGTGCCATCAGTGACGTGGCCTATGGCTACACCTTC. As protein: CAISDVAYGYTF.